This TCR beta chain stems from a study of response to subunit inactivated influenza vaccine. Using its own MiXCR run on the RT-PCR reads, TCRdb lists one record per CDR3 protein. Of over 800,000 distinct CDR3 sequences in the sample, over 20% were seen once. Overall study results and limits: T cells newly recruited by each seasonal influenza vaccination are few, the authors suggested.

Unmatched junction bases numbered 7, after V lost 8 bases and J lost 5 bases. The CDR3 extends over 15 amino acids. Germline V gives CDR1 MNHNS, CDR2 SASEGT. Notes on this clonotype: Antigen specificity is unknown.

The origin of this receptor is a man aged 50-59 years who received an inactivated influenza vaccine. Sequences were derived from PBMCs from blood, sampled 4 to 6 days after vaccination. The chain joins TRBV6-1 to TRBJ2-2; 11 bases line up with TRBD1. The CDR3 coding sequence is TGTGCCAGCGGACAGGGGGCGCCGGGGACCGGGGAGCTGTTTTTT. Translation: CASGQGAPGTGELFF.